This T cell receptor (beta chain) was recovered during a study of shared T cell receptors in the human thymus. Germline CDR1 KGHSH, CDR2 LQKENI. The CDR3 length is 15 residues. Trimming took 2 bases from V and 2 from J; bases not matched to a gene: 0. TCRdb's copy holds only in-frame clones and misses some; the assay was immunoSEQ multiplex PCR. Here the sample spans about 500,000 clones, 75% to 80% being singletons. This clone turned up a few times. This CDR3 is also generated by other DNA sequences in the sample. These data were also filed under a second study, of human thymus T cells. As reported in that work: Thymus tissue was removed during corrective cardiac surgery. Across thymic and blood repertoires, the usage of V and J genes appeared to be biased. Related studies noted strongly shared thymic repertoires across unrelated people.

This sequence joins TRBV18 and TRBJ2-1; 10 nucleotides align to TRBD1. The TCR originated in a boy younger than two with a congenital heart defect. Sequenced sample: thymocytes. Written as DNA, the CDR3 is TGTGCCAGCTCACCAGACAGGGGGCCCTACAATGAGCAGTTCTTC. Amino acid sequence: CASSPDRGPYNEQFF.